These 22 T cell receptor beta chains were all obtained from the same sample, sequenced in a study of tumor-infiltrating lymphocytes in primary liver carcinoma. Priming with a constant-region primer yielded TCR beta cDNA from roughly 490 ng total RNA. The TCR beta library was amplified through three nested multiplex PCR rounds in a modified ARM-PCR procedure. Amplification in the first two PCR rounds was performed using TRBV1-TRBV30 forward primers and a C-beta reverse primer for roughly 10 cycles each. TCRdb analysed the multiplex PCR reads with MiXCR anew, one entry per CDR3 protein. The repertoire consists of 330,000 or so distinct CDR3 sequences, with almost 65% occurring once and the leading ten covering under 8%. Unsorted whole blood supplied the RNA, and germline DNA was extracted too. The material sequenced was peripheral blood. These receptors originate from a man aged 35 to 55 with primary liver carcinoma and hepatitis B virus infection.

Points on this clonotype: A much larger clonotype is one base distant, so this may be a read error. V is TRBV10-3 and J is TRBJ2-5; D may be TRBD1 (8 bases). Germline-derived CDR1 and CDR2 are ENHRY and SYGVKD. The CDR3 contains 14 residues. The CDR3 region has the DNA TGTGCCATCAGTGGCCAGGGGGCGCGGGAGACCCGGTACTTC. Its protein product is CAISGQGARETRYF.

About this clonotype: One base away lies a much larger clone, so this may be a sequencing read error. The rearrangement uses TRBV11-2 and TRBJ2-7, with 8 bases identical to TRBD2. The V and J ends lost 11 bases and 7 bases, in that order; junction bases with no gene match: 16. Per germline, CDR1 SGHAT and CDR2 FQNNGV. The length of the CDR3 is 14 residues. CDR3 in DNA: TGTGCCGACAGCGCGCGGGCGGGAGGCGGTGAGCAGTACTTC. This codes for CADSARAGGGEQYF.

V is TRBV11-1 and J is TRBJ2-5; no definite D call. The CDR3 sequence is 12 residues long. The V end was cut by 3 bases, the J end by 6 bases, with 8 bases between. The V gene's germline CDR1 is SGHAT and CDR2 FQDESV (reference sequence). CDR3 sequence reads: CASSLVEKTQYF. CDR3 sequence (DNA): TGTGCCAGCAGCTTGGTCGAGAAGACCCAGTACTTC. The whole variable domain, filled in from reference TRBV11-1 and TRBJ2-5, reads EAEVAQSPRYKITEKSQAVAFWCDPISGHATLYWYRQILGQGPELLVQFQDESVVDDSQLPKDRFSAERLKGVDSTLKIQPAELGDSAMYLCASSLVEKTQYFGPGTRLLVL.

In regard to this clonotype: One junction end does not reproduce the germline sequence, and a read error may be involved. The chain carries TRBV11-2 and TRBJ2-1; no clear D gene. From germline, CDR1 is SGHAT and CDR2 FQNNGV. This CDR3 region has 13 residues. CDR3 loop: CASSLAQYNGQFF. The CDR3 DNA is TGTGCCAGCAGCTTGGCGCAGTACAATGGGCAGTTCTTC.

The V call is TRBV5-1, the J call TRBJ2-1, with D maybe TRBD2 (6 bases). The CDR3 sequence is 13 residues long. Trimming removed 7 bases from V and 8 bases from J, with 16 bases in between. Per the germline V gene, CDR1 is SGHRS and CDR2 is YFSETQ. The CDR3 loop is CASGEGTPYEQFF. CDR3 DNA: TGCGCCAGCGGCGAAGGGACTCCCTATGAGCAGTTCTTC.

This clonotype has just a few counts. The chain recombines TRBV5-5 with TRBJ2-7; TRBD1 agrees at 9 bases. The length of the CDR3 is 15 residues. Germline V gene sequence: CDR1 SGHKS, CDR2 YYEKEE (reference sequence). Losses at the gene ends were 3 bases for V and 0 bases for J; bases not matched to a gene: 4. DNA of the CDR3: TGTGCCAGCAGCTCCACAGGGGGCAGCTCCTACGAGCAGTACTTC. Translation: CASSSTGGSSYEQYF.

This clonotype was recorded only once. A read error is possible here, since a much larger clone lies one base away. The CDR3: CASSDASYGHTF. The DNA of the CDR3 is TGTGCCAGCAGTGATGCCAGCTATGGCCACACCTTC. The V call is TRBV6-1, the J call TRBJ1-2; D uncertain. Per the germline V gene, CDR1 is MNHNS and CDR2 is SASEGT. The CDR3 is 12 residues long.

This clonotype occurred many times. V gene TRBV6-6 combines with J gene TRBJ1-1; no reliable D call. The CDR3 runs to 15 residues. V lost 6 bases, J lost 5 bases, and 19 bases lay in between. CDR1 MNHNY and CDR2 SVGAGI come from the germline V gene (reference sequence). The CDR3 region is CASRPYIGERTEAFF. The DNA of the CDR3 is TGTGCCAGCAGGCCTTACATCGGGGAAAGGACTGAAGCTTTCTTT.

This chain connects TRBV5-6 to TRBJ2-1; 12 positions agree with TRBD1. The CDR3 runs to 16 residues. From germline, CDR1 is SGHDT and CDR2 YYEEEE. After removal of 2 bases from V and 7 bases from J, the junction contained 7 bases not matched to a gene. The CDR3 sequence: CASSFPTGQGANEQFF. CDR3 bases: TGTGCCAGCAGCTTTCCCACGGGACAGGGGGCAAATGAGCAGTTCTTC. Together with reference TRBV5-6 and TRBJ2-1, the CDR3 gives the full variable domain: DAGVTQSPTHLIKTRGQQVTLRCSPKSGHDTVSWYQQALGQGPQFIFQYYEEEERQRGNFPDRFSGHQFPNYSSELNVNALLLGDSALYLCASSFPTGQGANEQFFGPGTRLTVL.

As to this clonotype: A much more abundant neighbour one base away suggests this may be a read error. V and J are TRBV10-2 and TRBJ2-2; D could derive from TRBD1 or TRBD2 (5 bases each). There are 14 residues in the CDR3. V gave up 9 bases and J gave up 4 bases, with 15 bases separating them. Germline-derived CDR1 and CDR2 are WSHSY and SAAADI. The DNA for the CDR3 is TGCGCCAGGATCGGGGCCTGGTCCACCGGGGAGCTGTTTTTT. Encoded protein: CARIGAWSTGELFF.

This clonotype was observed a handful of times. The chain employs TRBV12-3 or TRBV12-4 and TRBJ2-7; 13 nucleotides agree with TRBD2. After removal of 3 bases from V and 5 bases from J, the junction contained 13 bases not matched to a gene. The CDR3 is 18 amino acids. The CDR3 DNA reads TGTGCCAGCAGTTTCGCTCAGATACTAGCGGGAGGGCCGAACGAGCAGTACTTC. Translating gives CASSFAQILAGGPNEQYF.

About this clonotype: One end of the junction varies from germline; a read error may be responsible. CDR3 region: CSSRLKDRGGGELFF. The CDR3, as DNA: TGTTCCAGCAGGTTAAAGGACAGGGGTGGCGGGGAGCTGTTTTTT. The chain couples TRBV11-2 to TRBJ2-2; 9 bases match TRBD1. The length of the CDR3 is 15 residues. Germline CDR1 SGHAT, CDR2 FQNNGV.

The table lists this clonotype with a count of one. A much larger clonotype is one base distant, so this may be a read error. The gene calls are TRBV4-3 and TRBJ1-2, with D possibly being TRBD1 (5 bases). Deletions cut 1 base from V and 7 bases from J, with 13 bases between. CDR3 length equals 14 residues. The germline V gene encodes CDR1 LGHNA and CDR2 YSLEER. CDR3 in amino acids: CASSQGPGDCGYTF. CDR3 nucleotide sequence: TGCGCCAGCAGCCAAGGACCGGGGGACTGTGGCTACACCTTC.

With respect to this clonotype: A read error may produce the germline difference seen at one junction end. The chain recombines TRBV6-1 with TRBJ2-2; TRBD2 matches at 11 bases. This CDR3 is built from 15 residues. Germline CDR1 and CDR2: MNHNS and SASEGT. DNA of the CDR3: TGTACCAGCAACCAACTAGCGGGAGACACCGGGGAGCTGTTTTTT. It encodes CTSNQLAGDTGELFF.

This clonotype was seen a handful of times. At one boundary the junction diverges from the germline segment, which might be a read error. This chain connects TRBV6-5 to TRBJ2-7, with 7 positions matching TRBD1. There are 13 residues in the CDR3. Looked up from germline, CDR1 is MNHEY and CDR2 is SVGAGI. CDR3 sequence: CATFRDPDRLETF. The CDR3 DNA reads TGTGCCACCTTTCGGGACCCGGACAGGCTCGAAACCTTC.

Remarks on this clonotype: The junction departs from the called germline gene at one end, perhaps through a read error. The chain has TRBV11-2 and TRBJ2-3; the D gene is possibly TRBD1 (6 bases). The CDR3 contains 14 residues. CDR1 SGHAT and CDR2 FQNNGV come from the germline V gene. The CDR3 here is CASSSWGRTDMQYF. The CDR3 DNA sequence: TGTGCCAGCAGCTCGTGGGGTAGGACAGATATGCAGTATTTT. The complete variable domain, with remaining parts taken from reference TRBV11-2 and TRBJ2-3, reads EAGVAQSPRYKIIEKRQSVAFWCNPISGHATLYWYQQILGQGPKLLIQFQNNGVVDDSQLPKDRFSAERLKGVDSTLKIQPAKLEDSAVYLCASSSWGRTDMQYFGPGTRLTVL.

As regards this clonotype: A much larger clone lies one base from this, so it may be a read error. V is TRBV7-3 and J is TRBJ2-6, with D uncertain. Looked up from germline, CDR1 is SGHTA and CDR2 is FQGTGA. Trimming pared 1 base from V and 2 bases from J, leaving 12 bases between. This CDR3 contains 17 residues. The CDR3 region has the DNA TGTGCCAGCAGCTTAATGTTTCGGGCCCCTGGGGCCAACGTCCTGACTTTC. It translates to CASSLMFRAPGANVLTF.

This clonotype was recorded a few times. This chain joins TRBV4-1 and TRBJ2-7; no clear D. The CDR3 sequence is 15 residues long. The V gene's germline CDR1 is MGHRA and CDR2 YSYEKL. V shed 0 bases and J shed 4 bases, with 13 bases lying between them. The CDR3 is CASSQDSQMEYEQYF. DNA of the CDR3: TGCGCCAGCAGCCAAGATTCACAGATGGAGTACGAGCAGTACTTC.

This chain joins TRBV10-2 and TRBJ2-5; D perhaps matches TRBD1 (5 bases). This CDR3 is built from 14 residues. V shed 3 bases and J shed 5 bases, with 13 bases lying between them. The germline gives CDR1 WSHSY, CDR2 SAAADI. CDR3 sequence: CASSEGASGETQYF. The CDR3 DNA sequence: TGCGCCAGCAGTGAAGGGGCTAGTGGGGAGACCCAGTACTTC.

This clonotype showed up many times. This rearrangement joins TRBV11-2 to TRBJ2-5; unclear D gene. This CDR3 is built from 14 residues. V was trimmed by 0 bases and J by 4 bases, leaving 9 bases between them. Germline-derived CDR1 and CDR2 are SGHAT and FQNNGV. In DNA, the CDR3 is TGTGCCAGCAGCTTAGATAGGGCTCGAGAGACCCAGTACTTC. The encoded protein is CASSLDRARETQYF.

Here the CDR3 DNA reads TGTGCCAGCAGCCCCCGTATGGGCGTAGATACGCAGTATTTT. It translates to CASSPRMGVDTQYF. The V and J genes are TRBV4-2 and TRBJ2-3; D is undetermined. Germline CDR1 and CDR2: LGHNA and YNFKEQ. The CDR3 is 14 amino acids. With 4 bases removed from V and 5 bases from J, the gap between germline ends came to 13 bases.

This chain connects TRBV11-2 to TRBJ1-1; no clear D gene. The CDR3 runs to 17 residues. CDR1 and CDR2 (germline): SGHAT, FQNNGV. This CDR3 reads CTCSPTAWHQKNTEAFF. CDR3 bases: TGTACCTGCAGCCCCACCGCGTGGCACCAAAAGAACACTGAAGCTTTCTTT.